This T cell receptor beta chain is from a study of blood T cells in healthy people across ages. Through a sample-barcoded 5' primer and a J-beta primer mix, a second PCR was run for about 6 to 11 cycles. TCRdb reprocessed the 5' RACE reads with MiXCR, giving one entry per CDR3 protein. The sample includes 550,000 to 800,000 distinct CDR3 sequences, about 21% of them seen just once. V was shortened by 6 bases and J by 4 bases, with 16 bases between the two germline ends. The CDR3 runs to 15 residues. Germline V gene sequence: CDR1 MNHNY, CDR2 SVGAGI (reference sequence). This clonotype was detected only a few times.

The sequence was collected from a man between 65 and 79 years old in good health. Sequencing was carried out using blood. The chain has TRBV6-6 and TRBJ2-1; possible D gene TRBD2, 6 bases. The CDR3 is CASSRGGIGYNEQFF. The CDR3 nucleotides are TGTGCCAGCAGCCGCGGCGGGATAGGGTACAATGAGCAGTTCTTC.